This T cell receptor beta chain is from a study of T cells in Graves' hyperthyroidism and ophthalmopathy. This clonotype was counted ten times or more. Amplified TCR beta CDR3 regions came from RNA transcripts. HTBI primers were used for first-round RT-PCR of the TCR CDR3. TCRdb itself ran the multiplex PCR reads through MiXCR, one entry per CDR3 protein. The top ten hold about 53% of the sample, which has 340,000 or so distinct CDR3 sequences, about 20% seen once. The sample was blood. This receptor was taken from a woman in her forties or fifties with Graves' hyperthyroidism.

The CDR3 DNA reads TGTGCCAGCAGAAACACCGTCGTTACGAAACTCTATGGCTACACCTTC. Amino acids: CASRNTVVTKLYGYTF. The chain is built from TRBV2 and TRBJ1-2, with D unclear. CDR3 length: 16 residues. The V and J ends lost 6 bases and 4 bases respectively, with 21 bases between them. Germline loops: CDR1 SNHLY, CDR2 FYNNEI.